Presented here are 23 T cell receptor beta chains from one specimen sequenced in a study of neurological immune-mediated disorders. Sample time point: longitudinal time-point 2. One entry per CDR3 protein, called by TCRdb with MiXCR from the 5' RACE reads. The sample lists over 75,000 distinct CDR3 sequences, 4.5% to 7.5% occurring once. The sequenced sample consisted of PBMCs. These receptors originate from a woman in her fifties or sixties with multiple sclerosis.

Many counts were recorded for this clonotype. A junction end diverges from the germline sequence, so it may reflect a read error. The chain has TRBV7-8 and TRBJ2-5; perhaps TRBD2 as D (5 bases). The CDR3 has 16 residues. The germline gives CDR1 SGHVS, CDR2 FQNEAQ. Here the CDR3 DNA reads TGTGCCAGCAGCTTAGCCCTTCTAGCACCCCAAGGGACCCAGTACTTC. Translated, it gives CASSLALLAPQGTQYF.

This clonotype was found many times. The gene calls are TRBV5-1 and TRBJ1-2, with 7 bases aligning to TRBD1. Trimming took 0 bases from V and 0 from J; bases not matched to a gene: 2. This CDR3 has 15 amino acids. CDR1 and CDR2 (germline): SGHRS, YFSETQ. The CDR3, as DNA: TGCGCCAGCAGCTTGGCACAGGGGCCTAACTATGGCTACACCTTC. It translates to CASSLAQGPNYGYTF.

This clonotype came up many times. The chain recombines TRBV20-1 with TRBJ2-1, with D perhaps TRBD2 (5 bases). Trimming took off 2 bases at V and 3 bases at J, with 8 bases between the two ends. CDR3 length: 13 residues. Germline CDR1 reads DFQATT; CDR2 reads SNEGSKA (reference sequence). DNA of the CDR3: TGCAGTGCTAGACTAGCCCGCTACAATGAGCAGTTCTTC. Translating gives CSARLARYNEQFF.

This clonotype was recorded at least ten times. The genes are TRBV5-1 and TRBJ2-1; 12 bases fit TRBD2. The CDR3 spans 17 residues. Germline trimming cut 0 bases from V and 7 bases from J; bases unmatched to any gene: 8. CDR1 and CDR2 (germline): SGHRS, YFSETQ. The CDR3 coding sequence is TGCGCCAGCAGCTTGGCCCTAGCGGGGGGGCGGTTGAATGAGCAGTTCTTC. It codes for CASSLALAGGRLNEQFF.

This clonotype has ten or more counts. The V call is TRBV6-1, the J call TRBJ1-2, with a weak D call TRBD1 (6 bases). V was cut by 2 bases and J by 7 bases, with 14 bases left in between. The germline V gene encodes CDR1 MNHNS and CDR2 SASEGT. The CDR3 has 14 amino acids. CDR3 bases: TGTGCCAGCAGTGAAACGGCGGCAGGGGCTGGCTACACCTTC. Protein product: CASSETAAGAGYTF.

The genes are TRBV6-2 or TRBV6-3 and TRBJ2-3, with TRBD1 identical over 8 bases. The V segment lost 5 bases and the J segment 4 bases; nucleotides outside the gene matches: 8. Germline-derived CDR1 and CDR2 are MNHEY and SVGEGT. This CDR3 contains 15 residues. The CDR3 here is CASSTRQGKADTQYF. The CDR3 coding sequence is TGTGCCAGCAGTACCCGACAGGGGAAGGCAGATACGCAGTATTTT.

The chain is built from TRBV18 and TRBJ1-6, with 8 bases fitting TRBD1. The CDR3 totals 14 residues. The V and J ends lost 6 bases and 13 bases, in that order; junction bases with no gene match: 11. The germline V gene has CDR1 KGHSH and CDR2 LQKENI. CDR3 DNA sequence: TGTGCCAGCTCTGCGGGACAGGCCGTTTCGCCCCTCCACTTT. Protein: CASSAGQAVSPLHF. Drawing the rest from reference TRBV18 and TRBJ1-6, the complete variable domain is NAGVMQNPRHLVRRRGQEARLRCSPMKGHSHVYWYRQLPEEGLKFMVYLQKENIIDESGMPKERFSAEFPKEGPSILRIQQVVRGDSAAYFCASSAGQAVSPLHFGNGTRLTVT.

This clonotype was seen at least ten times. The CDR3 here is CASSRGGTGRPNQYF. CDR3 coding DNA: TGCGCCAGCAGCCGCGGGGGTACTGGAAGACCGAACCAGTACTTC. The rearrangement links TRBV5-1 to TRBJ2-7; 7 bases align to TRBD2. This CDR3 is 15 amino acids long. Germline V lookup: CDR1 SGHRS, CDR2 YFSETQ. V lost 4 bases to trimming and J lost 10 bases; unmatched junction nucleotides: 17.

This clonotype has at least ten counts. The J gene is TRBJ1-2, the V gene TRBV20-1; 7 nucleotides match TRBD1. The germline V gene has CDR1 DFQATT and CDR2 SNEGSKA (reference sequence). The CDR3 sequence is 13 residues long. The CDR3 DNA follows: TGCAGAGCGAAGGGGGCCCAAGACTATGGCTACACCTTC. It encodes CRAKGAQDYGYTF.

This clonotype has ten or more counts. The chain uses TRBV12-3 or TRBV12-4 and TRBJ1-2; perhaps TRBD1 as D (5 bases). Between the trimmed V and J ends, which lost 5 bases and 4 bases, there was a span of 11 bases. There are 13 residues in the CDR3. CDR3 sequence reads: CASSTSGGYGYTF. CDR3 bases: TGTGCCAGCAGTACCTCGGGGGGCTATGGCTACACCTTC.

In this sample, this clonotype turned up many times. The chain links TRBV20-1 to TRBJ2-3; D is perhaps TRBD2 (6 bases). CDR1 is DFQATT and CDR2 is SNEGSKA in the germline V gene (reference sequence). The CDR3 runs to 13 residues. V lost 6 bases to trimming and J lost 1 base, with 11 bases between them. Here the CDR3 reads CSAPLAGTDTQYF. The DNA of the CDR3 is TGCAGTGCGCCATTAGCGGGCACAGATACGCAGTATTTT.

This clonotype was detected many times. The chain couples TRBV7-8 to TRBJ1-6; a possible D gene is TRBD1 (5 bases). Germline CDR1 SGHVS, CDR2 FQNEAQ. CDR3 size: 18 residues. Trimming took 0 bases from V and 1 from J, leaving 13 bases between them. CDR3 amino acids: CASSLARAEGSYNSPLHF. The DNA of the CDR3 is TGTGCCAGCAGCTTAGCCCGGGCCGAGGGGTCCTATAATTCACCCCTCCACTTT.

This clonotype has ten or more counts. The chain has TRBV15 and TRBJ1-6; D is possibly TRBD1 (5 bases). V shed 0 bases and J shed 9 bases, with 9 bases lying between them. Germline CDR1 and CDR2: LNHNV and YYDKDF (reference sequence). The CDR3 consists of 14 residues. The CDR3: CATSRDWGGSPLHF. The CDR3, as DNA: TGTGCCACCAGCAGAGATTGGGGGGGTTCACCCCTCCACTTT.

This clonotype was observed many times. The chain recombines TRBV6-5 with TRBJ2-5; 7 bases fit TRBD1. Germline-derived CDR1 and CDR2 are MNHEY and SVGAGI. CDR3 length: 15 amino acids. V lost 3 bases to trimming and J lost 1 base; unmatched junction nucleotides: 5. DNA for the CDR3: TGTGCCAGCAGTTATCGTGGACAGGCCCAAGAGACCCAGTACTTC. Translating it yields CASSYRGQAQETQYF.

This clonotype was seen many times. The V call is TRBV5-1, the J call TRBJ2-1; 7 nucleotides align to TRBD1. CDR1 is SGHRS and CDR2 is YFSETQ in the germline V gene. The CDR3 consists of 15 residues. V shed 3 bases, J shed 12 bases, and the junction held 15 bases outside the gene matches. The CDR3 region is CASSSNVPGGEGQFF. CDR3 nucleotide sequence: TGCGCCAGCAGCTCCAACGTCCCAGGGGGAGAGGGGCAGTTCTTC.

This clonotype was detected many times. The chain uses TRBV7-2 and TRBJ1-3, with 8 bases identical to TRBD1. Losses at the gene ends were 1 base for V and 2 bases for J; bases not matched to a gene: 1. This CDR3 has 15 amino acids. The germline V gene has CDR1 SGHTA and CDR2 FQGNSA. The CDR3 loop reads CASSLDRGTGNTIYF. The CDR3 DNA follows: TGTGCCAGCAGCTTAGACAGGGGGACTGGAAACACCATATATTTT. Together with reference TRBV7-2 and TRBJ1-3, the CDR3 gives the full variable domain: GAGVSQSPSNKVTEKGKDVELRCDPISGHTALYWYRQSLGQGLEFLIYFQGNSAPDKSGLPSDRFSAERTGGSVSTLTIQRTQQEDSAVYLCASSLDRGTGNTIYFGEGSWLTVV.

This clonotype was recorded a few times. The chain carries TRBV6-2 or TRBV6-3 and TRBJ1-2; the D is unclear. Looked up from germline, CDR1 is MNHEY and CDR2 is SVGEGT. The CDR3 sequence is 16 residues long. V was trimmed by 3 bases and J by 4 bases, leaving 18 bases between them. The CDR3: CASSYLPSSFGYGYTF. The CDR3 region has the DNA TGTGCCAGCAGTTATCTCCCTTCGAGTTTCGGCTATGGCTACACCTTC.

At least ten counts were recorded for this clonotype. This chain joins TRBV20-1 and TRBJ2-5, with a possible D match to TRBD1 (6 bases). CDR1 is DFQATT and CDR2 is SNEGSKA in the germline V gene (reference sequence). The length of the CDR3 is 15 residues. The germline V and J ends were trimmed by 0 bases and 4 bases, with 15 bases remaining between them. CDR3 sequence: CSARDLSQGIETQYF. In DNA form, the CDR3 reads TGCAGTGCTAGAGATCTAAGTCAGGGGATAGAGACCCAGTACTTC.

This clonotype has a count of ten or more. The chain links TRBV11-1 to TRBJ2-7; D is unclear. V lost 3 bases, J lost 6 bases, and 12 bases lay in between. The CDR3 spans 13 residues. The V gene's germline CDR1 is SGHAT and CDR2 FQDESV (reference sequence). This CDR3 is CASSFDSLSEQYF. CDR3 coding DNA: TGTGCCAGCAGCTTCGATTCCCTCTCCGAGCAGTACTTC.

The chain links TRBV5-1 to TRBJ2-3, with TRBD1 identical over 7 bases. J gave up 1 base and V 0 bases, and 2 bases lay outside the gene matches. This CDR3 is built from 15 residues. Per germline, CDR1 SGHRS and CDR2 YFSETQ. This CDR3 reads CASSLAGQRTDTQYF. DNA for the CDR3: TGCGCCAGCAGCTTGGCGGGACAGCGCACAGATACGCAGTATTTT. Full variable domain (remainder filled in from reference TRBV5-1 and TRBJ2-3): KAGVTQTPRYLIKTRGQQVTLSCSPISGHRSVSWYQQTPGQGLQFLFEYFSETQRNKGNFPGRFSGRQFSNSRSEMNVSTLELGDSALYLCASSLAGQRTDTQYFGPGTRLTVL.

At least ten counts were recorded for this clonotype. The J gene is TRBJ2-1, the V gene TRBV7-9; 7 bases map to TRBD2. V lost 5 bases to trimming and J lost 9 bases; unmatched junction nucleotides: 4. Germline V lookup: CDR1 SEHNR, CDR2 FQNEAQ (reference sequence). The CDR3 covers 12 residues. The CDR3 DNA reads as TGTGCCAGCAGCCGAGGGGAGGGTGAGCAGTTCTTC. This translates into CASSRGEGEQFF.

There are many counts of this clonotype. The rearrangement joins TRBV7-9 to TRBJ2-1; 9 positions agree with TRBD1. Trimming cost V 5 bases and J 7 bases; bases outside gene matches: 6. Germline CDR1 reads SEHNR; CDR2 reads FQNEAQ (reference sequence). The CDR3 length is 14 residues. The chain's CDR3 is CASSLGTGRNEQFF. CDR3 coding DNA: TGTGCCAGCAGCCTAGGGACAGGGAGGAATGAGCAGTTCTTC.

Ten or more counts support this clonotype. The V gene is TRBV4-1, the J gene TRBJ2-2; 10 bases fit TRBD1. The CDR3 has 16 amino acids. CDR1 and CDR2 (germline): MGHRA, YSYEKL. The V gene end was trimmed by 3 bases and the J gene end by 2 bases; junction bases not matched to a gene: 3. The CDR3 here is CASSHGTGANTGELFF. The DNA for the CDR3 is TGCGCCAGCAGCCACGGGACAGGGGCTAACACCGGGGAGCTGTTTTTT.